This T cell receptor (beta chain) was retrieved from a study of cytomegalovirus exposure and HLA in healthy donors. General observations from the study: Later analysis demonstrated an association between a missense DCLRE1C variant and TCR beta V- and J-gene trimming.

PCR employed 60 Vbeta and 13 Jbeta primers. The table came from immunoSEQ multiplex PCR; TCRdb's copy has only in-frame clones and leaves some out. The table has about 140,000 clones, about 78% seen once. This clone was observed a single time. Its specificity is not known. The clonotype was recovered from a man younger than 35 in good health and CMV-seronegative. Specimen: PBMCs.

The CDR3 sequence is CASSRGPDRTNEKLFF. DNA for the CDR3: TGTGCCAGTAGTAGAGGTCCCGACAGAACCAATGAAAAACTGTTTTTT. The genes are TRBV19 and TRBJ1-4; perhaps TRBD1 as D (5 bases). The CDR3 consists of 16 residues. V was cut by 4 bases and J by 5 bases, with 17 bases left in between. Germline CDR1 reads LNHDA; CDR2 reads SQIVND (reference sequence).